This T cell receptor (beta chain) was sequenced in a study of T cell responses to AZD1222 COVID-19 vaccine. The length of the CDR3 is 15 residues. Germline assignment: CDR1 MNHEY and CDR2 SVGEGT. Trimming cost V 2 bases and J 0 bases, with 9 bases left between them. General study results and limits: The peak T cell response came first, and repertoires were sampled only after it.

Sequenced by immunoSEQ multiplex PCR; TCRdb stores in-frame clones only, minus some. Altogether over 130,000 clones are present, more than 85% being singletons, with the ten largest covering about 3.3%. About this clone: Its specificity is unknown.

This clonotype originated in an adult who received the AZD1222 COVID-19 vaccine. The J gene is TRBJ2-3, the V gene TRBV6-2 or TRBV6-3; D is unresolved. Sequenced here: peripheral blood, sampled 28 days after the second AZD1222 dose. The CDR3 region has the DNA TGTGCCAGCAGTTACCGCTGGGGTAGCACAGATACGCAGTATTTT. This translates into CASSYRWGSTDTQYF.